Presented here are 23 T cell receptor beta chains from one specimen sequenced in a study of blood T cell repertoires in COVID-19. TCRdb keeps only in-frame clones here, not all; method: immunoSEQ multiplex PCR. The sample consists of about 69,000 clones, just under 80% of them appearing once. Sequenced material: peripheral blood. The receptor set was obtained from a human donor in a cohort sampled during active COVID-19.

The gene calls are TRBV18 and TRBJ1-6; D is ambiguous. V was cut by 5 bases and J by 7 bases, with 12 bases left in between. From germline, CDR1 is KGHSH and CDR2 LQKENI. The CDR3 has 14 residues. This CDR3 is CASSLKAENSPLHF. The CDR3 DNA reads TGTGCCAGCTCATTAAAGGCGGAGAATTCACCCCTCCACTTT. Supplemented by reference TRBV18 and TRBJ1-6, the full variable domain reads NAGVMQNPRHLVRRRGQEARLRCSPMKGHSHVYWYRQLPEEGLKFMVYLQKENIIDESGMPKERFSAEFPKEGPSILRIQQVVRGDSAAYFCASSLKAENSPLHFGNGTRLTVT.

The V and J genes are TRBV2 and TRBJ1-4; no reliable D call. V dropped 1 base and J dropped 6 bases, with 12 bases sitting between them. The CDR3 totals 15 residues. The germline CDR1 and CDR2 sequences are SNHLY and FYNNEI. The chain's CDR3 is CASSEGRALYEKLFF. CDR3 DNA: TGTGCCAGCAGTGAAGGGAGGGCCCTTTATGAAAAACTGTTTTTT.

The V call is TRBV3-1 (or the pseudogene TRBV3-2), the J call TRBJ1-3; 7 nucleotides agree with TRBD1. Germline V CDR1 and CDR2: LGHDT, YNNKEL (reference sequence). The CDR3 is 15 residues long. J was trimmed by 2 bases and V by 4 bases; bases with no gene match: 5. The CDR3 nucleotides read TGTGCCAGCAGCCTCCCACAGGGGACTGGAAACACCATATATTTT. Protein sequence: CASSLPQGTGNTIYF.

CDR3 in amino acids: CASSQGQYVPLHF. CDR3 DNA sequence: TGTGCCAGCAGCCAAGGACAGTATGTCCCCCTCCACTTT. This chain connects TRBV3-1 (or the pseudogene TRBV3-2) to TRBJ1-6; D is perhaps TRBD1 (5 bases). The CDR3 length is 13 residues. The V gene's germline CDR1 is LGHDT and CDR2 YNNKEL (reference sequence). Deletions cut 1 base from V and 13 bases from J, with 11 bases between.

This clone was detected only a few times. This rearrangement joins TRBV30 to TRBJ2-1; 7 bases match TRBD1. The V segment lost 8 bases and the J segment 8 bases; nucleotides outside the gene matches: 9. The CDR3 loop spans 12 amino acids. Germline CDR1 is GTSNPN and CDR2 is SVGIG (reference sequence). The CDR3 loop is CARQGDMDEQFF. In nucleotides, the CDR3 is TGTGCCCGGCAGGGGGATATGGATGAGCAGTTCTTC.

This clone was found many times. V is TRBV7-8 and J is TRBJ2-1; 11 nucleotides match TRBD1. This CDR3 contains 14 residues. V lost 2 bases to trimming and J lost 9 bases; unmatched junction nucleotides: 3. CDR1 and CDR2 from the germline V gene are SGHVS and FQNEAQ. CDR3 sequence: CASSLRTGGSEQFF. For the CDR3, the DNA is TGTGCCAGCAGCTTAAGGACAGGGGGCAGTGAGCAGTTCTTC.

Written as DNA, the CDR3 is TGTGCCAGCAGCGCGCAGGGACAGGGGGTTAACGAAAAACTGTTTTTT. It encodes CASSAQGQGVNEKLFF. This sequence joins TRBV7-2 and TRBJ1-4; 11 nucleotides agree with TRBD1. The CDR3 spans 16 residues. Trimming removed 5 bases from V and 8 bases from J; junction bases left unmatched: 10. The V gene's germline CDR1 is SGHTA and CDR2 FQGNSA.

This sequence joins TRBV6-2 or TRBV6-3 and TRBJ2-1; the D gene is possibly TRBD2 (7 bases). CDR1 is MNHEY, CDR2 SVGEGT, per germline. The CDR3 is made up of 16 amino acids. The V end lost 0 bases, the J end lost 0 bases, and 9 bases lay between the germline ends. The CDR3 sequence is CASSYSGGLSYNEQFF. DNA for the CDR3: TGTGCCAGCAGTTACTCGGGGGGGCTCTCCTACAATGAGCAGTTCTTC.

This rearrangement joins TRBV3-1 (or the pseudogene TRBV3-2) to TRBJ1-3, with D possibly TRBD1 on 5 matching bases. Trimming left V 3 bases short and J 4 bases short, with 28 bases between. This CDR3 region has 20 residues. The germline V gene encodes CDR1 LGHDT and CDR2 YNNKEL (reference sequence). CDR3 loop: CASSHYLGGRLPVEGNTIYF. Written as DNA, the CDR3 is TGTGCCAGCAGCCACTACCTCGGGGGGAGGCTCCCGGTTGAAGGAAACACCATATATTTT.

The CDR3 DNA is TGTGCCAGCAGTCCAGTGGACAGGGTGTATGAGCAGTACTTC. Its translation: CASSPVDRVYEQYF. The chain uses TRBV28 and TRBJ2-7, with 8 positions matching TRBD1. Germline V gene data show CDR1 as MDHEN and CDR2 as SYDVKM. This CDR3 has 14 amino acids. J was trimmed by 7 bases and V by 5 bases; bases with no gene match: 10.

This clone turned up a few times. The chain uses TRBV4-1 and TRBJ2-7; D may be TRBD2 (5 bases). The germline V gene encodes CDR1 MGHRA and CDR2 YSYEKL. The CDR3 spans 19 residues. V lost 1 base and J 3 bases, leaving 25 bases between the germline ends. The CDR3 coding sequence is TGCGCCAGCAGCCAAGTTTCGCGGGCATTTTCGTCGCTACACTACGAGCAGTACTTC. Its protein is CASSQVSRAFSSLHYEQYF.

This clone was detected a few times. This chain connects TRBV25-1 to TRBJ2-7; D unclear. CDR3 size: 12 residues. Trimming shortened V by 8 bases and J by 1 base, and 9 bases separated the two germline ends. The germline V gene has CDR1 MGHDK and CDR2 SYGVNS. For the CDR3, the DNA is TGTGCCAGCGGGCCCTTATCCTACGAGCAGTACTTC. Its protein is CASGPLSYEQYF.

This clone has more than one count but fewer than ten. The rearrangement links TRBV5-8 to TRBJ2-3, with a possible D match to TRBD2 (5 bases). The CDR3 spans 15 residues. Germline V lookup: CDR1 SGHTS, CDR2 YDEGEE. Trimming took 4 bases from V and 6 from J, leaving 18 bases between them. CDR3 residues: CASSLGRTDLDTQYF. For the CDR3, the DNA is TGTGCCAGCAGCCTTGGCAGGACTGATTTGGATACGCAGTATTTT.

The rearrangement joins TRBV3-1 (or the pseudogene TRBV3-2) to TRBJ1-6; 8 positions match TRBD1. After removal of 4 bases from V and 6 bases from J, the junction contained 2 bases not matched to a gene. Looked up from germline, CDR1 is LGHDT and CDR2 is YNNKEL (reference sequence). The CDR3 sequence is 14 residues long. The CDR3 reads CASSLGQGNSPLHF. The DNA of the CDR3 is TGTGCCAGCAGCCTCGGACAGGGTAATTCACCCCTCCACTTT.

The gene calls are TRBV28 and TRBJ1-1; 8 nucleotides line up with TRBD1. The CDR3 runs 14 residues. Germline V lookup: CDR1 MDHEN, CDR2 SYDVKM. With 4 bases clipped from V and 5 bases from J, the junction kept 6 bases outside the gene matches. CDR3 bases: TGTGCCAGCAGTTCCCAGGGGGCTCGGACTGAAGCTTTCTTT. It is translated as CASSSQGARTEAFF.

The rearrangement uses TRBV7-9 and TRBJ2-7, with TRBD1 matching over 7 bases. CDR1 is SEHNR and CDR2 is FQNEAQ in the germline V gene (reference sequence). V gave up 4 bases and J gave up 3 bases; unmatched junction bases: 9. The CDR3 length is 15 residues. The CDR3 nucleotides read TGTGCCAGCAGCTCACGACAGGGATATCACTACGAGCAGTACTTC. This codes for CASSSRQGYHYEQYF.

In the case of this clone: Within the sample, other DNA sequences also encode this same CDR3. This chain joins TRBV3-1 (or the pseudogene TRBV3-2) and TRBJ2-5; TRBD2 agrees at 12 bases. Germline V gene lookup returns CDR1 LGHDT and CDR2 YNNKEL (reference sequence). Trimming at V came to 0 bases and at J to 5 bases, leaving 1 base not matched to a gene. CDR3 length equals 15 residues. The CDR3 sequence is CASSQDGLAGETQYF. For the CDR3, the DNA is TGTGCCAGCAGCCAAGATGGACTAGCGGGGGAGACCCAGTACTTC.

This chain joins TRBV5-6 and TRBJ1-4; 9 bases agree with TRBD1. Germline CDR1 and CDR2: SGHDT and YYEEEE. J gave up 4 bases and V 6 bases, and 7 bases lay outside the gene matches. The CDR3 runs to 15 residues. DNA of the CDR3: TGTGCCAGCAACAGACCGGGACAGGGTAATGAAAAACTGTTTTTT. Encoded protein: CASNRPGQGNEKLFF.

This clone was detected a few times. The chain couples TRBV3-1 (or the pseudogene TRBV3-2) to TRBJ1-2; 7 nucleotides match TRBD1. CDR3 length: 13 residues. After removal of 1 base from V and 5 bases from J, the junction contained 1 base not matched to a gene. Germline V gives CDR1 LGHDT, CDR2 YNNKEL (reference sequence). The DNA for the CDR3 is TGTGCCAGCAGCCAAGGACAGGGTTATGGCTACACCTTC. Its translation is CASSQGQGYGYTF.

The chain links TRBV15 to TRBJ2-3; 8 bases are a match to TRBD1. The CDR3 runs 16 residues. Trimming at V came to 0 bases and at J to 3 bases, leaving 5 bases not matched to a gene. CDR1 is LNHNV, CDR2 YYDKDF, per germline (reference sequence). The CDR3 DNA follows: TGTGCCACCAGCAGAGATCAGGGGGCCGGAACAGATACGCAGTATTTT. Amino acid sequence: CATSRDQGAGTDTQYF.

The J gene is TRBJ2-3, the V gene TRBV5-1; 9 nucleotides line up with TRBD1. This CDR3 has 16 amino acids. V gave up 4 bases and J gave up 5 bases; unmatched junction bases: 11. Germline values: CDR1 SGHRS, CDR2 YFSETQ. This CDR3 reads CASSPPTGGAGDTQYF. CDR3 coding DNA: TGCGCCAGCAGCCCACCCACAGGGGGCGCAGGAGATACGCAGTATTTT.

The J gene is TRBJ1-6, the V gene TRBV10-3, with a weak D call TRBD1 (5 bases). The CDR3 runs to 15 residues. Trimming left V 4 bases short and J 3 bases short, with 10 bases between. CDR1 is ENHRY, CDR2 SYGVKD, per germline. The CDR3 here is CAISVVDSYNSPLHF. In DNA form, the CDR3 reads TGTGCCATCAGTGTAGTAGACAGCTATAATTCACCCCTCCACTTT.

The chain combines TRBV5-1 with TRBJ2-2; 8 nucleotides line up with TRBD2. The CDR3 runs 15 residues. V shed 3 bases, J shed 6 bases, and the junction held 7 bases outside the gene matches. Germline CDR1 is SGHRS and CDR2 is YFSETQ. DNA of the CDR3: TGCGCCAGCAGCTCATCCGGGACTAGTTCCGGGGAGCTGTTTTTT. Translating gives CASSSSGTSSGELFF.